Listed below are T cell receptor beta chains from one sample, sequenced in a study of T cells in tuberculosis. TCRdb keeps only in-frame clones here, not all; method: immunoSEQ multiplex PCR. Among about 22,000 clones, approximately 86% were seen once, and the ten largest hold more than 13%. The sample was PBMCs, taken at tuberculosis diagnosis. Receptors were obtained from an adult with tuberculosis. The CDR3 runs from the conserved cysteine through the conserved F or W. The order of the fields is D gene, J gene, V gene, clone size, CDR3 DNA, CDR3 protein. D genes are given only for firm matches. Not every row has a clone size; where given, it reads once, few, many or a size class.

d_call: NA; j_call: TRBJ2-2; v_call: TRBV5-4; clone_size: NA; cdr3_nt: TGTGCCAGCAGCTTGGACAGCTCGAACACCGGGGAGCTGTTTTTT; cdr3_aa: CASSLDSSNTGELFF
d_call: TRBD1; j_call: TRBJ2-5; v_call: TRBV18; clone_size: NA; cdr3_nt: TGTGCCAGCTCACCAGACAGGGGAAGGGAGACCCAGTACTTC; cdr3_aa: CASSPDRGRETQYF
d_call: TRBD1; j_call: TRBJ1-2; v_call: TRBV2; clone_size: once; cdr3_nt: TGTGCCAGCAGTCCAGGACAGGGCGGCTATGGCTACACCTTC; cdr3_aa: CASSPGQGGYGYTF
d_call: TRBD1; j_call: TRBJ2-1; v_call: TRBV11-3; clone_size: NA; cdr3_nt: TGTGCCAGCAGCTTGGACAGGGTGGGGAATGAGCAGTTCTTC; cdr3_aa: CASSLDRVGNEQFF
d_call: TRBD2; j_call: TRBJ2-7; v_call: TRBV4-1; clone_size: NA; cdr3_nt: TGCGCCAGCAGCCCGGGACTAGCGGGCGAGCAGTACTTC; cdr3_aa: CASSPGLAGEQYF
d_call: TRBD2; j_call: TRBJ2-1; v_call: TRBV5-1; clone_size: NA; cdr3_nt: TGCGCCAGCAGCTTGGGTCGAGCGGGAGGAGGCAATGAGCAGTTCTTC; cdr3_aa: CASSLGRAGGGNEQFF
d_call: NA; j_call: TRBJ2-3; v_call: TRBV9; clone_size: NA; cdr3_nt: TGTGCCAGCAGCGTAGGAGGCGTACGCACAGATACGCAGTATTTT; cdr3_aa: CASSVGGVRTDTQYF
d_call: NA; j_call: TRBJ2-7; v_call: TRBV11-2; clone_size: NA; cdr3_nt: TGTGCCAGCAGCTCGGACAGATACGAGCAGTACTTC; cdr3_aa: CASSSDRYEQYF
d_call: NA; j_call: TRBJ1-2; v_call: TRBV19; clone_size: NA; cdr3_nt: TGTGCCAGTAGTACTCGGGACAACCGATATGGCTACACCTTC; cdr3_aa: CASSTRDNRYGYTF
d_call: NA; j_call: TRBJ1-2; v_call: TRBV27; clone_size: NA; cdr3_nt: TGTGCCAGCGCCTCGGGGGGCTTTGGCTACACCTTC; cdr3_aa: CASASGGFGYTF